One sample yielded the 8 T cell receptor beta chains listed below, sequenced in a study of blood T cells in healthy people across ages. The second PCR ran about 6 to 12 cycles with a sample-barcoded 5' primer and J-beta primers. TCRdb redid the calling of the 5' RACE reads with MiXCR, one entry per CDR3 protein. This table holds over 1.5 million distinct CDR3 sequences, 49% found once. Sequencing was performed on blood. The receptor set was obtained from a woman between 40 and 55 years old in good health.

In this sample, this clonotype turned up a few times. This rearrangement joins TRBV7-2 to TRBJ2-3; TRBD2 matches 14 bases. Germline CDR1 reads SGHTA; CDR2 reads FQGNSA. The trim removed 5 bases at V and 2 bases at J, leaving 6 bases unmatched. The CDR3 consists of 17 residues. The CDR3 loop is CASSPPGLAGATDTQYF. The CDR3 DNA is TGTGCCAGCAGCCCTCCGGGACTAGCGGGGGCCACAGATACGCAGTATTTT.

The table lists this clonotype with a few counts. The chain couples TRBV4-1 to TRBJ2-5; D unclear. Germline values: CDR1 MGHRA, CDR2 YSYEKL. This CDR3 is 14 amino acids long. Trimming took off 2 bases at V and 2 bases at J, with 9 bases between the two ends. The CDR3 sequence is CASSQSPSQETQYF. The CDR3 DNA is TGCGCCAGCAGCCAAAGTCCCTCTCAAGAGACCCAGTACTTC.

The rearrangement uses TRBV5-1 and TRBJ2-5, with 15 nucleotides matching TRBD2. CDR1 is SGHRS, CDR2 YFSETQ, per germline. Germline trimming cut 3 bases from V and 11 bases from J; bases unmatched to any gene: 11. This CDR3 has 16 residues. The CDR3 DNA is TGCGCCAGCAGCTGGGGACTAGCGGGGGGCGGGAATGAGCAGTACTTC. Encoded protein: CASSWGLAGGGNEQYF.

This clonotype was seen once. V and J are TRBV4-3 and TRBJ1-2, with D perhaps matching TRBD1 (6 bases). This CDR3 contains 14 residues. Per the germline V gene, CDR1 is LGHNA and CDR2 is YSLEER. The V end lost 3 bases, the J end lost 7 bases, and 15 bases lay between the germline ends. In DNA, the CDR3 is TGCGCCAGCAGCCAGGCTACAGGGCTCCGTGGCTACACCTTC. It specifies CASSQATGLRGYTF.

As to this clonotype: A read error may produce the germline difference seen at one junction end. The gene calls are TRBV10-3 and TRBJ2-7, with D maybe TRBD1 (5 bases). The CDR3 runs to 14 residues. Per germline, CDR1 ENHRY and CDR2 SYGVKD. The CDR3 region has the DNA TGTACCATTAAACCAGGGTTGGCCTCCTACGAGCAGTACTTC. This sequence encodes CTIKPGLASYEQYF.

V is TRBV20-1 and J is TRBJ2-3; tentatively, D is TRBD1 (6 bases). Trimming stripped 6 bases from V and 2 bases from J, with 15 bases between. This CDR3 spans 14 amino acids. The V gene's germline CDR1 is DFQATT and CDR2 SNEGSKA (reference sequence). The CDR3 loop is CSAPDRTYTDTQYF. CDR3 bases: TGCAGTGCGCCGGACAGAACCTACACAGATACGCAGTATTTT.

Details on this clonotype: One end of the junction fails to match germline, which may point to a read error. CDR3 DNA sequence: TGTGCCGGCAGCTTAGATGTCGGTGTGGGGGAGCAGTACTTC. Its protein product is CAGSLDVGVGEQYF. This chain links TRBV7-2 with TRBJ2-4; D tentatively fits TRBD1 or TRBD2 (5 bases each). This CDR3 region has 14 residues. Germline V gives CDR1 SGHTA, CDR2 FQGNSA. Full variable domain (rest looked up from reference TRBV7-2 and TRBJ2-4): GAGVSQSPSNKVTEKGKDVELRCDPISGHTALYWYRQSLGQGLEFLIYFQGNSAPDKSGLPSDRFSAERTGGSVSTLTIQRTQQEDSAVYLCAGSLDVGVGEQYFGAGTRLSVL.

CDR3 loop: CSGTGLAGLETQYF. In nucleotides, the CDR3 is TGCAGTGGAACCGGACTAGCGGGGCTTGAGACCCAGTACTTC. The chain is built from TRBV20-1 and TRBJ2-5; 12 positions agree with TRBD2. Germline CDR1 and CDR2: DFQATT and SNEGSKA (reference sequence). With 7 bases clipped from V and 5 bases from J, the junction kept 8 bases outside the gene matches. The CDR3 is 14 residues long.